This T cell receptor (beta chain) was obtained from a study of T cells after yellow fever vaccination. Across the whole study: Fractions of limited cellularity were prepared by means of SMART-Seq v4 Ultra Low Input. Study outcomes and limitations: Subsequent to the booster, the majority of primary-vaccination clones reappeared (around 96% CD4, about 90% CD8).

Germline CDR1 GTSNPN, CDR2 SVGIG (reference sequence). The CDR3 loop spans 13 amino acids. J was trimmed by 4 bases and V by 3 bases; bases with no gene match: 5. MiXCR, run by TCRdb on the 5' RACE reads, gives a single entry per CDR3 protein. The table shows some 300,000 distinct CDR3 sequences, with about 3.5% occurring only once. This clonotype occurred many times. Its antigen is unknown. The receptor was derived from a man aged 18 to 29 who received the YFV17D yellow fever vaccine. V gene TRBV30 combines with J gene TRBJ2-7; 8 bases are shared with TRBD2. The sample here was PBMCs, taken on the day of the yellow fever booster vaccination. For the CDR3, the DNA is TGTGCCTGGAGATCAAGCGGGGGTTACGAGCAGTACTTC. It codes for CAWRSSGGYEQYF.